This passage covers 25 T cell receptor beta chains from one sample sequenced in a study of blood T cell repertoires in COVID-19. Profiled with immunoSEQ multiplex PCR; TCRdb holds only in-frame clones, not every one. Found here are about 63,000 clones, about 78% of them singletons; the top ten hold about 47%. The sequencing sample was made of peripheral blood. The source of these receptors is an elderly woman with acute or convalescent COVID-19.

CDR3 nucleotide sequence: TGTGCCAGCAGCTGGGGGGGAACCGAGCAGTACTTC. Amino acids: CASSWGGTEQYF. This chain uses TRBV12-3 or TRBV12-4 with TRBJ2-7, with TRBD2 identical over 7 bases. This CDR3 spans 12 amino acids. Trimming cost V 6 bases and J 6 bases; bases outside gene matches: 5.

This rearrangement joins TRBV6-6 to TRBJ2-3, with D possibly TRBD2 on 5 matching bases. The germline CDR1 and CDR2 sequences are MNHNY and SVGAGI (reference sequence). This CDR3 has 13 residues. The V end was cut by 6 bases, the J end by 0 bases, with 7 bases between. CDR3 sequence: CASRSGSTDTQYF. Here the CDR3 DNA reads TGTGCCAGCAGAAGCGGTAGCACAGATACGCAGTATTTT.

The CDR3 is CASSENRGRWISPLHF. CDR3 DNA sequence: TGTGCCAGCAGTGAAAACAGGGGTCGGTGGATTTCACCCCTCCACTTT. The chain employs TRBV2 and TRBJ1-6, with 7 nucleotides matching TRBD1. Germline V lookup: CDR1 SNHLY, CDR2 FYNNEI. The CDR3 loop spans 16 amino acids. The junction had 10 bases not matched to a gene; V was cut back by 2 bases and J by 9 bases.

CDR3: CASSVTGTSGETQYF. The CDR3 DNA reads TGTGCCAGCAGCGTAACTGGGACTAGCGGAGAGACCCAGTACTTC. This rearrangement joins TRBV9 to TRBJ2-5; 11 bases match TRBD2. V lost 1 base, J lost 4 bases, and 3 bases stayed unmatched. Germline V CDR1 and CDR2: SGDLS, YYNGEE. The CDR3 totals 15 residues.

The chain couples TRBV20-1 to TRBJ2-7; possible D gene TRBD2, 5 bases. This CDR3 spans 11 amino acids. With 6 bases removed from V and 9 bases from J, the gap between germline ends came to 15 bases. Per germline, CDR1 DFQATT and CDR2 SNEGSKA (reference sequence). CDR3 sequence reads: CSAIGSVGQYF. The CDR3 DNA sequence: TGCAGTGCCATTGGGAGTGTGGGGCAGTACTTC.

This clone appeared a single time. The chain joins TRBV7-9 to TRBJ1-2; D might be TRBD1 (5 bases). From germline, CDR1 is SEHNR and CDR2 FQNEAQ (reference sequence). The CDR3 is made up of 13 amino acids. The V and J ends lost 7 bases and 6 bases respectively, with 15 bases between them. CDR3 sequence (DNA): TGTGCCAGCAAAGGGGCCCAGTCCCATGGCTACACCTTC. It yields the protein CASKGAQSHGYTF.

This chain links TRBV6-5 with TRBJ1-5; no clear D. V was clipped by 0 bases and J by 4 bases, with 7 bases between them. This CDR3 contains 14 residues. Per the germline V gene, CDR1 is MNHEY and CDR2 is SVGAGI. The CDR3 protein is CASSYSTRNQPQHF. DNA of the CDR3: TGTGCCAGCAGTTACTCGACTAGGAATCAGCCCCAGCATTTT.

The genes are TRBV2 and TRBJ1-5; 12 nucleotides match TRBD1. Germline-derived CDR1 and CDR2 are SNHLY and FYNNEI. With 6 bases clipped from V and 5 bases from J, the junction kept 2 bases outside the gene matches. The CDR3 is 14 amino acids. The CDR3 is CASSGTGGHQPQHF. Written as DNA, the CDR3 is TGTGCCAGCAGCGGGACAGGGGGCCATCAGCCCCAGCATTTT.

The V call is TRBV7-2, the J call TRBJ1-2; 7 positions agree with TRBD1. The V gene's germline CDR1 is SGHTA and CDR2 FQGNSA. Trimming removed 1 base from V and 8 bases from J; junction bases left unmatched: 19. The CDR3 contains 18 residues. The CDR3 region has the DNA TGTGCCAGCAGCTTAGAGATTGGGACAGTAGCATTAACCGGGGGCTACACCTTC. Its translation is CASSLEIGTVALTGGYTF.

CDR3 in amino acids: CASSLGGGRDPTDTQYF. For the CDR3, the DNA is TGTGCCAGCAGCTTAGGGGGTGGGCGGGATCCCACAGATACGCAGTATTTT. V is TRBV11-2 and J is TRBJ2-3, with D maybe TRBD2 (6 bases). The CDR3 length is 17 residues. V lost 1 base and J lost 2, with 16 bases in between. From germline, CDR1 is SGHAT and CDR2 FQNNGV. Looking up the rest from reference TRBV11-2 and TRBJ2-3 gives the full variable domain: EAGVAQSPRYKIIEKRQSVAFWCNPISGHATLYWYQQILGQGPKLLIQFQNNGVVDDSQLPKDRFSAERLKGVDSTLKIQPAKLEDSAVYLCASSLGGGRDPTDTQYFGPGTRLTVL.

V gene TRBV28 combines with J gene TRBJ2-7; TRBD1 is a possible D gene (5 bases). Germline V CDR1 and CDR2: MDHEN, SYDVKM. V dropped 5 bases and J dropped 3 bases, with 20 bases sitting between them. The CDR3 is 16 amino acids. Here the CDR3 DNA reads TGTGCCAGCAGTCCACCCGAGCAGGGCGCCCGCTACGAGCAGTACTTC. This translates into CASSPPEQGARYEQYF.

The chain links TRBV9 to TRBJ1-1; no firm D call. Germline V gene sequence: CDR1 SGDLS, CDR2 YYNGEE. The CDR3 runs to 14 residues. With 0 bases removed from V and 2 bases from J, the gap between germline ends came to 8 bases. The CDR3 DNA reads as TGTGCCAGCAGCGTAGACGGGAGAAACACTGAAGCTTTCTTT. Translated: CASSVDGRNTEAFF.

The rearrangement uses TRBV11-3 and TRBJ2-1; D might be TRBD2 (7 bases). V was trimmed by 5 bases and J by 3 bases, leaving 17 bases between them. The length of the CDR3 is 16 residues. Germline CDR1 is SGHNT and CDR2 is YENEEA. CDR3 in DNA: TGTGCCAGCAGCCCACGGGGGGCTGGAGGCTACAATGAGCAGTTCTTC. It encodes CASSPRGAGGYNEQFF.

The CDR3 region is CASTGAGGETQYF. CDR3 DNA: TGTGCCAGCACCGGTGCAGGGGGTGAGACCCAGTACTTC. The V and J genes are TRBV11-2 and TRBJ2-5; TRBD1 matches at 7 bases. Per germline, CDR1 SGHAT and CDR2 FQNNGV. V lost 7 bases, J lost 5 bases, and 7 bases stayed unmatched. This CDR3 is 13 amino acids long.

The sample holds one count of this clone. This chain uses TRBV7-9 with TRBJ2-7, with D possibly TRBD2 on 7 matching bases. There are 16 residues in the CDR3. Trimming removed 5 bases from V and 1 base from J, with 18 bases in between. In germline, CDR1 is SEHNR, CDR2 FQNEAQ (reference sequence). The CDR3 loop reads CASSPGTRGGSYEQYF. Here the CDR3 DNA reads TGTGCCAGCAGCCCCGGAACGAGGGGGGGATCCTACGAGCAGTACTTC.

The chain couples TRBV25-1 to TRBJ1-2, with TRBD1 as a possible D gene (6 bases). V lost 3 bases and J lost 4, with 12 bases in between. CDR3 length equals 14 residues. Germline V gene lookup returns CDR1 MGHDK and CDR2 SYGVNS. The CDR3, as DNA: TGTGCCAGCAGTGAGTCTGGCAGGGGCTATGGCTACACCTTC. It codes for CASSESGRGYGYTF.

The sample holds a few counts of this clone. The CDR3 here is CASTPAAGRYGYTF. The CDR3 bases are TGTGCCAGCACCCCCGCGGCCGGCCGCTATGGCTACACCTTC. The chain joins TRBV3-1 (or the pseudogene TRBV3-2) to TRBJ1-2; D remains ambiguous. V lost 7 bases and J lost 4, with 16 bases in between. Germline values: CDR1 LGHDT, CDR2 YNNKEL (reference sequence). The CDR3 covers 14 residues.

The genes are TRBV28 and TRBJ2-2; 8 bases agree with TRBD2. CDR1 and CDR2 from the germline V gene are MDHEN and SYDVKM. Trimming cost V 7 bases and J 6 bases; bases outside gene matches: 16. The CDR3 extends over 17 amino acids. CDR3 in DNA: TGTGCCAGCAATTCACCGGGGGGGGCTGGAAGGGCCGGGGAGCTGTTTTTT. Protein sequence: CASNSPGGAGRAGELFF. Full variable domain (remainder filled in from reference TRBV28 and TRBJ2-2): DVKVTQSSRYLVKRTGEKVFLECVQDMDHENMFWYRQDPGLGLRLIYFSYDVKMKEKGDIPEGYSVSREKKERFSLILESASTNQTSMYLCASNSPGGAGRAGELFFGEGSRLTVL.

The V and J genes are TRBV7-2 and TRBJ1-1; D is undetermined. Deletions cut 6 bases from V and 1 base from J, with 15 bases between. CDR3 length: 15 residues. Germline V CDR1 and CDR2: SGHTA, FQGNSA. The CDR3 DNA is TGTGCCAGCAGTCGAGATACGGGGAAGAACACTGAAGCTTTCTTT. Protein sequence: CASSRDTGKNTEAFF.

The CDR3 loop reads CASSPREGGYNEQFF. In DNA form, the CDR3 reads TGTGCCAGTAGCCCCCGGGAGGGGGGCTACAATGAGCAGTTCTTC. The V call is TRBV19, the J call TRBJ2-1, with 8 bases matching TRBD2. After removal of 6 bases from V and 3 bases from J, the junction contained 7 bases not matched to a gene. There are 15 residues in the CDR3. Germline V gene sequence: CDR1 LNHDA, CDR2 SQIVND (reference sequence). Full variable domain (missing parts from reference TRBV19 and TRBJ2-1): DGGITQSPKYLFRKEGQNVTLSCEQNLNHDAMYWYRQDPGQGLRLIYYSQIVNDFQKGDIAEGYSVSREKKESFPLTVTSAQKNPTAFYLCASSPREGGYNEQFFGPGTRLTVL.

This rearrangement joins TRBV25-1 to TRBJ2-7, with D unresolved. V shed 10 bases and J shed 2 bases, with 18 bases lying between them. Germline V lookup: CDR1 MGHDK, CDR2 SYGVNS. This CDR3 has 14 residues. The chain's CDR3 is CATPCYGGAYEQYF. Here the CDR3 DNA reads TGTGCCACCCCCTGTTATGGCGGAGCCTACGAGCAGTACTTC.

The chain combines TRBV12-3 or TRBV12-4 with TRBJ1-1; D gene unclear. This CDR3 spans 12 amino acids. V lost 2 bases and J lost 3, with 4 bases in between. The DNA for the CDR3 is TGTGCCAGCAGTTTAAGAGACACTGAAGCTTTCTTT. It codes for CASSLRDTEAFF.

The chain combines TRBV29-1 with TRBJ1-2, with 11 bases fitting TRBD1. Germline CDR1 is SQVTM and CDR2 is ANQGSEA. V lost 7 bases and J lost 6; bases outside the gene matches: 1. The CDR3 is 11 residues long. The CDR3 nucleotides read TGCAGCGCGGGACAGGGGGATGGCTACACCTTC. This sequence encodes CSAGQGDGYTF.

The chain couples TRBV30 to TRBJ2-7, with D possibly matching TRBD1 (5 bases). This CDR3 is 12 amino acids long. CDR1 is GTSNPN and CDR2 is SVGIG in the germline V gene (reference sequence). V gave up 2 bases and J gave up 12 bases, with 17 bases separating them. The CDR3 coding sequence is TGTGCCTGGAGTTTAGGGGAATCGATCAGGTACTTC. This encodes CAWSLGESIRYF.

This chain links TRBV4-2 with TRBJ2-1, with 11 bases that match TRBD2. This CDR3 comprises 17 residues. Looked up from germline, CDR1 is LGHNA and CDR2 is YNFKEQ. J gave up 8 bases and V 2 bases, and 11 bases lay outside the gene matches. The CDR3 loop reads CASSQPSTSGSSYEQFF. The CDR3 DNA sequence: TGTGCCAGCAGCCAACCATCTACTAGCGGGAGTAGCTATGAGCAGTTCTTC.